These T cell receptor beta chains were read from a single sample in a study of Graves' ophthalmopathy and Graves' hyperthyroidism. TCRdb re-called the multiplex PCR reads through MiXCR, storing one row per CDR3 protein. The repertoire holds 150,000 or so distinct CDR3 sequences, with around 40% as singletons. What was sequenced was peripheral blood. These receptor sequences come from a man aged 30 to 39 with Graves' ophthalmopathy. CDR3s include the opening cysteine and the closing phenylalanine or tryptophan. Fields, in order: D gene, clone size, J gene, V gene, CDR3 DNA, CDR3 protein. A D gene is named only where the DNA matches it firmly. Clone size appears in some rows only: once, few, many, or a class for an expanded clone.

TRBD1,NA,TRBJ1-5,TRBV20-1,TGCAGTGCTAGAGATGGTCAGGGGGCGGTGAGCAATCAGCCCCAGCATTTT,CSARDGQGAVSNQPQHF
TRBD1,many,TRBJ1-1,TRBV5-1,TGCGCCAGCAGACCCGACAGGGGTTTAGCGAACACTGAAGCTTTCTTT,CASRPDRGLANTEAFF
NA,many,TRBJ1-1,TRBV28,TGTGCTTTGGGGAGATCGGGCACTGAAGCTTTCTTT,CALGRSGTEAFF
TRBD2,many,TRBJ2-7,TRBV6-2/TRBV6-3,TGTGCCAGCAGTAACCTAGCGGGAGGGCCCTACGAGCAGTACTTC,CASSNLAGGPYEQYF
TRBD1,NA,TRBJ1-5,TRBV19,TGTGCCAGTAGTCGGGACAGGGTAGACAATCAGCCCCAGCATTTT,CASSRDRVDNQPQHF
NA,NA,TRBJ1-1,TRBV24-1,TGTGCCACCAGTGATTTGAACTCTGAAGCTTTCTTT,CATSDLNSEAFF
TRBD1,few,TRBJ1-1,TRBV11-2,TGTGCCAGCAGCTTATGGAGGGTTTACAGGGGGCAAAACACTGAAGCTTTCTTT,CASSLWRVYRGQNTEAFF
NA,NA,TRBJ2-5,TRBV7-2,TGTGCCAGCAGCCGGACTTATCAAGAGACCCAGTACTTC,CASSRTYQETQYF
NA,many,TRBJ2-7,TRBV27,TGTGCCAGTGCGGGCGGGAACGAGCAGTACTTC,CASAGGNEQYF
NA,many,TRBJ1-2,TRBV4-2,TGTGCCAGCAGCCAAGTATCGCGGAGCCTCTATGGCTACACCTTC,CASSQVSRSLYGYTF
NA,many,TRBJ1-2,TRBV19,TGTGCCAGTAGAGCACAGGGCTATGGCTACACCTTC,CASRAQGYGYTF
TRBD1,few,TRBJ2-7,TRBV6-1,TGTGCCAGCAGCCGGGACAGGGCCCCCTACGAGCAGTACTTC,CASSRDRAPYEQYF
NA,many,TRBJ2-2,TRBV4-3,TGCGCCAGCAGCCAAGGCCCCAGGGGAAACACCGGGGAGCTGTTTTTT,CASSQGPRGNTGELFF
NA,many,TRBJ1-5,TRBV7-2,TGTGCCAGCAGCCCACAACAGGGCCTGACCCAGCATTTT,CASSPQQGLTQHF
NA,many,TRBJ1-6,TRBV2,TGTGCCAGCTGGTCGACAGTTGATTCACCCCTCCACTTT,CASWSTVDSPLHF
TRBD2,many,TRBJ2-2,TRBV28,TGTGCCAGCAGTCCTGGACTAGTAGGACGGAACACCGGGGAGCTGTTTTTT,CASSPGLVGRNTGELFF
NA,many,TRBJ1-1,TRBV4-2,TGTGCCAGCAGCCAAGACGGCGAAGCTTTCTTT,CASSQDGEAFF
TRBD1,many,TRBJ1-3,TRBV24-1,TGTGCCACCAGTGCCCTAGGGACAGGGGCGGGAAACACCATATATTTT,CATSALGTGAGNTIYF
NA,many,TRBJ1-3,TRBV12-3/TRBV12-4,TGTGCCAGCAGTCCCCTCCTCGAGAGTGGAAACACCATATATTTT,CASSPLLESGNTIYF
TRBD1,many,TRBJ1-5,TRBV6-1,TGTGCCAGCGACAGGGAGTATCAGCCCCAGCATTTT,CASDREYQPQHF
NA,NA,TRBJ1-2,TRBV28,TGTGCCAGCAGTTCTTCAATCACCCCGGTTGGTGGTTACTATGGCTACACCTTC,CASSSSITPVGGYYGYTF
NA,many,TRBJ1-2,TRBV12-3/TRBV12-4,TGTGCCAGCACAGACAACCACCCAGGGAGCTACACCTTC,CASTDNHPGSYTF
NA,many,TRBJ1-1,TRBV20-1,TGCAGTGCGAGGGTCCTAAACACTGAAGCTTTCTTT,CSARVLNTEAFF
NA,NA,TRBJ2-3,TRBV5-1,TGCGCCAGCAGCGCCCAGAGGTTAGGAGATACGCAGTATTTT,CASSAQRLGDTQYF
NA,many,TRBJ1-5,TRBV15,TGTGCCACCAGCAGAGGACTCGGGGGCAATCAGCCCCAGCATTTT,CATSRGLGGNQPQHF
NA,many,TRBJ2-2,TRBV2,TGTGCCAGCAGTGTGAAGTGGACCGGGGAGCTGTTTTTT,CASSVKWTGELFF
NA,NA,TRBJ2-5,TRBV7-9,TGTGCCACTGTTGGCTCGGAGACCCAGTACTTC,CATVGSETQYF
TRBD1,many,TRBJ2-5,TRBV20-1,TGCAGTGCCTATCAACAGACAGGGGGCGGGACCCAGTACTTC,CSAYQQTGGGTQYF